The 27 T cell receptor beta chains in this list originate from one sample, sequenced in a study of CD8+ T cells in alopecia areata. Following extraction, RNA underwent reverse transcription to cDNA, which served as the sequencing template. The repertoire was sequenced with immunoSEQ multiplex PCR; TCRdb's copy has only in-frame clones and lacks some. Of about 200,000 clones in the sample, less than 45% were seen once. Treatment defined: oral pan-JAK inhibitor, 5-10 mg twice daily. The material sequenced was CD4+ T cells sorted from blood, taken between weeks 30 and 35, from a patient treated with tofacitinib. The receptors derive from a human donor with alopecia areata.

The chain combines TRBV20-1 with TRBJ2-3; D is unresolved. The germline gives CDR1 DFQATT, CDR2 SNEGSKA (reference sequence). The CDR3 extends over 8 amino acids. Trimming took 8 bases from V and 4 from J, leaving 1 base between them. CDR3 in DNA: TGCAGTCCAGATACGCAGTATTTT. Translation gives CSPDTQYF.

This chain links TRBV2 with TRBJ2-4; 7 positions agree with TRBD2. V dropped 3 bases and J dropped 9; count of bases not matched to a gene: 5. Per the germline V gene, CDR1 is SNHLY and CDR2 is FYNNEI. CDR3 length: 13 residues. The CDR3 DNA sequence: TGTGCCAGCAGTGAGGGACCGGGGGGCATTCAGTACTTC. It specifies CASSEGPGGIQYF.

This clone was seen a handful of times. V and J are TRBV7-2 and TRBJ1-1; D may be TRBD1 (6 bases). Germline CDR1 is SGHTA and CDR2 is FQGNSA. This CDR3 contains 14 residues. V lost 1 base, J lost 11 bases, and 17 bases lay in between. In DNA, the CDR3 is TGTGCCAGCAGCTTAGTTGGGACCCAGGGGAGGGCTTTCTTT. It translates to CASSLVGTQGRAFF.

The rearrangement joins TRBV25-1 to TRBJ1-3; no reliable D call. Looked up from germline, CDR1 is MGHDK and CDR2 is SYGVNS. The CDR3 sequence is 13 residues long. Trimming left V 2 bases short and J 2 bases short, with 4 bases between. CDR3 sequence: CASSEGTGNTIYF. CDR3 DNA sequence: TGTGCCAGCAGTGAAGGGACTGGAAACACCATATATTTT.

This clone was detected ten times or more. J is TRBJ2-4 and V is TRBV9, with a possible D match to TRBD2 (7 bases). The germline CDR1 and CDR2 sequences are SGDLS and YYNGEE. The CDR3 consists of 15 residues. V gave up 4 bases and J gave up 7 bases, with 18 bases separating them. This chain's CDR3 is CASSLDPGEGNIQYF. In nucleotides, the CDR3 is TGTGCCAGCAGCCTAGACCCAGGGGAGGGGAACATTCAGTACTTC.

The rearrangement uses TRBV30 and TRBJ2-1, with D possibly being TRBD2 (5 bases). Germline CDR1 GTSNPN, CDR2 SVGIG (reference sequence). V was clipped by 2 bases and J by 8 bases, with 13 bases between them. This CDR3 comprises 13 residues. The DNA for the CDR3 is TGTGCCTGGAGTAGGGCCTCCGGGGATGAGCAGTTCTTC. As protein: CAWSRASGDEQFF. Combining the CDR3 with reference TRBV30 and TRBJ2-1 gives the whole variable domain SQTIHQWPATLVQPVGSPLSLECTVEGTSNPNLYWYRQAAGRGLQLLFYSVGIGQISSEVPQNLSASRPQDRQFILSSKKLLLSDSGFYLCAWSRASGDEQFFGPGTRLTVL.

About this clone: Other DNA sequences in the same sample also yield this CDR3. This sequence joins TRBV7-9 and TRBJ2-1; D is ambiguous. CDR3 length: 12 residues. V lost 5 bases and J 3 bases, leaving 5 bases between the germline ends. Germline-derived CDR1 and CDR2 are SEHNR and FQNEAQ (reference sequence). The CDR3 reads CASSPDYNEQFF. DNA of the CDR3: TGTGCCAGCAGCCCAGACTACAATGAGCAGTTCTTC. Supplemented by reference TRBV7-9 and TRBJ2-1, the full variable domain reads DTGVSQNPRHKITKRGQNVTFRCDPISEHNRLYWYRQTLGQGPEFLTYFQNEAQLEKSRLLSDRFSAERPKGSFSTLEIQRTEQGDSAMYLCASSPDYNEQFFGPGTRLTVL.

The CDR3 region is CASSVTGTPVPNTEAFF. The CDR3 DNA reads as TGTGCCAGCAGCGTTACCGGGACTCCTGTACCGAACACTGAAGCTTTCTTT. The genes are TRBV9 and TRBJ1-1; tentatively, D is TRBD1 (5 bases). The CDR3 has 17 amino acids. Trimming removed 2 bases at V and 1 base at J, with 18 bases between. Germline assignment: CDR1 SGDLS and CDR2 YYNGEE.

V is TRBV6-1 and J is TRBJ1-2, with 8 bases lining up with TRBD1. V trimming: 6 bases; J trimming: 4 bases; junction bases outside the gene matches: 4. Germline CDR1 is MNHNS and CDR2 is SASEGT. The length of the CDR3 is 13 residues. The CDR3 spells CASRDGQGYGYTF. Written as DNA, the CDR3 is TGTGCCAGCAGGGACGGACAGGGCTATGGCTACACCTTC.

For the CDR3, the DNA is TGTGCCTGGAGCCCCTCCAGAGGGGTAGATACGCAGTATTTT. Translation gives CAWSPSRGVDTQYF. This chain links TRBV30 with TRBJ2-3; either TRBD1 or TRBD2 may fit D (5 bases each). CDR1 and CDR2 (germline): GTSNPN, SVGIG (reference sequence). This CDR3 spans 14 amino acids. Trimming cost V 3 bases and J 5 bases, with 15 bases left between them.

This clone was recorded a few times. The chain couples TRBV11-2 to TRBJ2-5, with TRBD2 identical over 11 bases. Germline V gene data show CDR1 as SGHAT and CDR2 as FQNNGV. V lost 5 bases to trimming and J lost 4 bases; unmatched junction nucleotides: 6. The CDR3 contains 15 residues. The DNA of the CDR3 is TGTGCCAGCAGCAAAACTAGCGGGAGAGGAGAGACCCAGTACTTC. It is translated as CASSKTSGRGETQYF.

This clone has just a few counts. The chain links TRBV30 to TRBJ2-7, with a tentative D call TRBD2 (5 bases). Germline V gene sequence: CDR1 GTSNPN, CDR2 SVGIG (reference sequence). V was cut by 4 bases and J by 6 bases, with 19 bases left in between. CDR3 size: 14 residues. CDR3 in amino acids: CAWKALVTSPEQYF. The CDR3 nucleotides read TGTGCCTGGAAAGCACTAGTCACGAGCCCCGAGCAGTACTTC.

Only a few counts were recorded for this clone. CDR3 sequence reads: CASSLGYNEQFF. As DNA, the CDR3 is TGTGCCAGTAGCCTTGGATACAATGAGCAGTTCTTC. The chain joins TRBV19 to TRBJ2-1, with D unresolved. Trimming shortened V by 6 bases and J by 4 bases, and 7 bases separated the two germline ends. Germline V gene data show CDR1 as LNHDA and CDR2 as SQIVND (reference sequence). This CDR3 is built from 12 residues.

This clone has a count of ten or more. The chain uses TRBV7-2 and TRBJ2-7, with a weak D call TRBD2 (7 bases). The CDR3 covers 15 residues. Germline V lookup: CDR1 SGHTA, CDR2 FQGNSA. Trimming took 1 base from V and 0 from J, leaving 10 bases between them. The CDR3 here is CASSLVAGASYEQYF. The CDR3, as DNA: TGTGCCAGCAGCTTAGTTGCGGGGGCCTCCTACGAGCAGTACTTC.

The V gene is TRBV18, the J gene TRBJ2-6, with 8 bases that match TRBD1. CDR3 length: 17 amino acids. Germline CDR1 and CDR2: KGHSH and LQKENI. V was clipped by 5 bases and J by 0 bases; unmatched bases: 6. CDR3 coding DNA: TGTGCCAGCTCAGGCTGGACAGGGTACTCTGGGGCCAACGTCCTGACTTTC. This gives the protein CASSGWTGYSGANVLTF.

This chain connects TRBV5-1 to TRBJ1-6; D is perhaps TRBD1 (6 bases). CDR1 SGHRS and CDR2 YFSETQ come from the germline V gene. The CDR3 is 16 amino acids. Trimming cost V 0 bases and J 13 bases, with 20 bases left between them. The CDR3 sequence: CASSLEGEYRVSPLHF. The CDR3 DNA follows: TGCGCCAGCAGCTTGGAAGGGGAGTACAGGGTTTCTCCCCTCCACTTT. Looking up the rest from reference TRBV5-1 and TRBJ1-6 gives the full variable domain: KAGVTQTPRYLIKTRGQQVTLSCSPISGHRSVSWYQQTPGQGLQFLFEYFSETQRNKGNFPGRFSGRQFSNSRSEMNVSTLELGDSALYLCASSLEGEYRVSPLHFGNGTRLTVT.

For the CDR3, the DNA is TGTGCCAGCAGCCAAGATCTGCAGGGCCATGGCTACACCTTC. Its translation is CASSQDLQGHGYTF. V gene TRBV4-2 combines with J gene TRBJ1-2; D may be TRBD1 (5 bases). The germline gives CDR1 LGHNA, CDR2 YNFKEQ. The ends were cut back, 0 bases at V and 6 bases at J, with 11 bases in the middle. There are 14 residues in the CDR3.

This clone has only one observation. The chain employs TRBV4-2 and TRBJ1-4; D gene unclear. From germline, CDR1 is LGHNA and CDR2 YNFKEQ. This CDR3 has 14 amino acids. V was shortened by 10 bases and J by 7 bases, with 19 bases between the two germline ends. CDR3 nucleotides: TGTGCCAAATCTTCGGGCCGCGCGGTTGAAAAACTGTTTTTT. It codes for CAKSSGRAVEKLFF.

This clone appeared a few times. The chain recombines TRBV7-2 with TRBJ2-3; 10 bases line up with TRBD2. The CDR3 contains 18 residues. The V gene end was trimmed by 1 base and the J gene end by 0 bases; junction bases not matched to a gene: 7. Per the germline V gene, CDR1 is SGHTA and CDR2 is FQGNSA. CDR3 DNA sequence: TGTGCCAGCAGCTTAGGCTGGCTAGCGGGAGTTAGCACAGATACGCAGTATTTT. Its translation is CASSLGWLAGVSTDTQYF.

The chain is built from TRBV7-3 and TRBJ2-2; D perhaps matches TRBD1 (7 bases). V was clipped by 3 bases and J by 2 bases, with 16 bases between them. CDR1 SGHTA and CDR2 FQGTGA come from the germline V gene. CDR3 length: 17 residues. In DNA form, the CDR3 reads TGTGCCAGCAGCTTGGAGGGGGGACAGAGAAACACCGGGGAGCTGTTTTTT. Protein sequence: CASSLEGGQRNTGELFF.

This CDR3 is CASSQDRLQASGANVLTF. The CDR3 nucleotides are TGCGCCAGCAGCCAAGATCGTTTACAGGCCTCTGGGGCCAACGTCCTGACTTTC. V usage is TRBV4-1 and J usage is TRBJ2-6; a weak D match, TRBD1 (5 bases). The CDR3 has 18 residues. The germline gives CDR1 MGHRA, CDR2 YSYEKL. Deletions cut 0 bases from V and 0 bases from J, with 12 bases between.

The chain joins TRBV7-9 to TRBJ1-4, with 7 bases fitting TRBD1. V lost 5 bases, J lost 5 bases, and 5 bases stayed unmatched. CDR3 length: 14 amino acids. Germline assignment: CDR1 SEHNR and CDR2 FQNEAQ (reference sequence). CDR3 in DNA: TGTGCCAGCAGCCCAGACAGGGACAATGAAAAACTGTTTTTT. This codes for CASSPDRDNEKLFF. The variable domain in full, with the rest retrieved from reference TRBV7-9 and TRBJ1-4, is DTGVSQNPRHKITKRGQNVTFRCDPISEHNRLYWYRQTLGQGPEFLTYFQNEAQLEKSRLLSDRFSAERPKGSFSTLEIQRTEQGDSAMYLCASSPDRDNEKLFFGSGTQLSVL.

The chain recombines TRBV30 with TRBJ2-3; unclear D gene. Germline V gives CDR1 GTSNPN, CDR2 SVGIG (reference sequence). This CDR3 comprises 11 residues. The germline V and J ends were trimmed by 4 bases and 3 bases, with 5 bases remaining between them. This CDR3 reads CAWTYTDTQYF. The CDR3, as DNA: TGTGCCTGGACCTATACAGATACGCAGTATTTT.

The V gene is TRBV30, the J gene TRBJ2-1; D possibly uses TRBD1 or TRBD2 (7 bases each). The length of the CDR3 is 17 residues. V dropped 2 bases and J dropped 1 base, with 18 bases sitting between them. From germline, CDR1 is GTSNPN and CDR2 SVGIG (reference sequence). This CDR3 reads CAWSIGGGRGSYNEQFF. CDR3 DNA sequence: TGTGCCTGGAGTATAGGGGGCGGGAGAGGGTCCTACAATGAGCAGTTCTTC.

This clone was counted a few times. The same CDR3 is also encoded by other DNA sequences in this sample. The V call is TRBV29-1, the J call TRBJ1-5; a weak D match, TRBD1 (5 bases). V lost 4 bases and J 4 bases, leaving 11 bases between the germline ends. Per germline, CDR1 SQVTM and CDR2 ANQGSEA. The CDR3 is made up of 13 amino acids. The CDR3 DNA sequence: TGCAGCGTTGGGGGGGTGAGTAATCAGCCCCAGCATTTT. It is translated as CSVGGVSNQPQHF.

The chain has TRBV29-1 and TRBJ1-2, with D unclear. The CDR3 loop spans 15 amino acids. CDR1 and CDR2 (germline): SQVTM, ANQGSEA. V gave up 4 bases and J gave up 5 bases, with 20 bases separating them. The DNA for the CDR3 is TGCAGCGTTGCCTCCCATGGGCCCCGACTTTATGGCTACACCTTC. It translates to CSVASHGPRLYGYTF.

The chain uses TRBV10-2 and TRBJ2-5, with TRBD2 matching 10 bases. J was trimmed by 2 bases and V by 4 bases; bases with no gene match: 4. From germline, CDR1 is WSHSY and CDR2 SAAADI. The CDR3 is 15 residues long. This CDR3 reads CASSAAGGRQETQYF. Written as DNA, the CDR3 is TGCGCCAGCAGTGCAGCGGGAGGGCGGCAAGAGACCCAGTACTTC.